This TCR beta chain was profiled in a study of blood T cell repertoires in COVID-19. The CDR3 loop spans 15 amino acids. The germline V gene encodes CDR1 PRHDT and CDR2 FYEKMQ (reference sequence). Trimming at V came to 0 bases and at J to 0 bases, leaving 2 bases not matched to a gene. Adults between roughly 18 and 95 years of age took part from 24 US areas. Repertoires were generated with immunoSEQ multiplex PCR, while TCRdb's copy carries only in-frame clones and drops some. The sample includes 350,000 to 550,000 clones, approximately 90% of them seen just once. This receptor was taken from a woman younger than 30 with acute COVID-19. The chain combines TRBV13 with TRBJ2-7; 7 bases align to TRBD1. The sequencing input was PBMCs or T cells enriched from blood (not recorded which). CDR3 DNA: TGTGCCAGCAGCTTAGGAGGGGGCAACTCCTACGAGCAGTACTTC. Amino acid sequence: CASSLGGGNSYEQYF.